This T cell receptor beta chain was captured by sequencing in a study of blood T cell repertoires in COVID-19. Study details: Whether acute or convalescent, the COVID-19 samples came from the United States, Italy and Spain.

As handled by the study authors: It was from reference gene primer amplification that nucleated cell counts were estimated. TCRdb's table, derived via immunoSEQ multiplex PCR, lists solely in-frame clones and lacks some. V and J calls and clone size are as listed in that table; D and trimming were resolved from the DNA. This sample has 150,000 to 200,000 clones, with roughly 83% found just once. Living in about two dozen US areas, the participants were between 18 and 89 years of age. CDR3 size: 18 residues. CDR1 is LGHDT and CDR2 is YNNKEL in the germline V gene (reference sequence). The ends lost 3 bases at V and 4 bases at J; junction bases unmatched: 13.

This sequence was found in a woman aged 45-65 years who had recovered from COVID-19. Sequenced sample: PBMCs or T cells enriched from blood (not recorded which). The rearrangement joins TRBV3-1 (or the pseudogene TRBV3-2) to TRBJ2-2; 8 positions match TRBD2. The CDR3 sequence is CASSHPGPQRECTGELFF. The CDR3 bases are TGTGCCAGCAGCCACCCCGGGCCCCAGCGGGAGTGCACCGGGGAGCTGTTTTTT.